Here is one T cell receptor beta chain with its context. Isolation of total RNA was performed on whole blood, with no prior T cell sorting. Germline V gives CDR1 SGHRS, CDR2 YFSETQ. CDR3 size: 12 residues. Eight separate reactions per sample yielded the cDNA. UMIs were attached via template switching, each with a 6-nucleotide sample barcode. TCRalpha and TCRbeta cDNA underwent two nested PCRs of around 15 and 9 cycles. TCRdb re-called the 5' RACE reads and shows each CDR3 protein once, DNA omitted. This repertoire includes 350,000 to 400,000 distinct CDR3 sequences. These data belong to a study of monozygotic twins with inflammatory bowel disease.

The V gene is TRBV5-1, the J gene TRBJ2-3. This receptor was obtained from a human donor with ulcerative colitis or Crohn's disease, or a healthy co-twin of an affected twin (not recorded which). Sequenced sample: blood. CDR3 loop: CASSLEQKTQYF.